Sequencing of this TCR beta chain was carried out in a study of cytomegalovirus exposure and HLA in healthy donors. Though probably carrying unrecorded immune exposures, donors were nominally healthy at sampling. This CDR3 is 15 amino acids long. Losses at the gene ends were 5 bases for V and 9 bases for J; bases not matched to a gene: 9. The germline CDR1 and CDR2 sequences are LNHNV and YYDKDF (reference sequence). The PCR made use of 60 Vbeta and 13 Jbeta primers. Repertoires were generated with immunoSEQ multiplex PCR, while TCRdb's copy carries only in-frame clones and drops some. Found here are 160,000 or so clones, roughly 79% of them singletons; the top ten hold 1.5% to 1.8%.

Source material: PBMCs. The rearrangement joins TRBV15 to TRBJ1-6, with 8 positions matching TRBD1. The sequence was collected from a man between 35 and 55 years old in good health and CMV-seronegative. CDR3 nucleotides: TGTGCCACCAGCCCGTCCCGGACAGGGAGTTCACCCCTCCACTTT. Encoded protein: CATSPSRTGSSPLHF.